This T cell receptor (beta chain) was captured by sequencing in a study of T cell repertoires in cytomegalovirus infection. The germline gives CDR1 MNHEY, CDR2 SVGAGI. Deletions cut 7 bases from V and 1 base from J, with 7 bases between. CDR3 length: 12 residues. The study, taken as a whole, reports: Across the ex vivo response, the dominant clonotypes were HLA-C-restricted CMV-specific TCR beta clonotypes.

TCRdb recomputed calls from the reads with MiXCR, one row per CDR3 protein. The table has hundreds of thousands of distinct CDR3 sequences, roughly 31% seen once. This clonotype was counted a few times. The antigen is not known. This receptor was taken from a human donor in good health (CMV status not recorded). Some clones in this sample may be carry-over from other donors' samples. The chain uses TRBV6-5 and TRBJ1-1, with D maybe TRBD1 (5 bases). Specimen: cultured CD8+ T cells from PBMCs, collected from culture after CMV antigen stimulation. The CDR3 sequence: CASMDTNTEAFF. The CDR3 nucleotides read TGTGCCAGCATGGACACGAACACTGAAGCTTTCTTT.